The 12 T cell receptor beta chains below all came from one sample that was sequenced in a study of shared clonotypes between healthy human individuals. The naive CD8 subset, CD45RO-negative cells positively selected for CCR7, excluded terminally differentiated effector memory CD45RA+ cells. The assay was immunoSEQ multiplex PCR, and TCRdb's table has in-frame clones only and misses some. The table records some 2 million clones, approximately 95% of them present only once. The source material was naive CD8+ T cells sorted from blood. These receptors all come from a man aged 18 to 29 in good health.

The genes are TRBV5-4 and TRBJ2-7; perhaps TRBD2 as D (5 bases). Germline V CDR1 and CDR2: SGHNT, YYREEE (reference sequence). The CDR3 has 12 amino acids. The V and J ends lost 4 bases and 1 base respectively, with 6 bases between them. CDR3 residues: CASSGESYEQYF. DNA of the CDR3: TGTGCCAGCAGCGGGGAGTCCTACGAGCAGTACTTC.

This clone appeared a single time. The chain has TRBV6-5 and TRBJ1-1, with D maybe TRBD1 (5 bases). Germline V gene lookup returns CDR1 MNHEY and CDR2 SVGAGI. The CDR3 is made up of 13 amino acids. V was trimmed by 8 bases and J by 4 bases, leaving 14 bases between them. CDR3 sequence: CASSMGVATEAFF. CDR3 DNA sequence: TGTGCCAGCTCTATGGGGGTGGCCACTGAAGCTTTCTTT.

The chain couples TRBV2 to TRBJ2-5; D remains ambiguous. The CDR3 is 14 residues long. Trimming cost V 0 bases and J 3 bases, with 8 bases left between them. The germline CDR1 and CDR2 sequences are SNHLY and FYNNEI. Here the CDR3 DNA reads TGTGCCAGCAGTGAAGCCGGCATCAAAGAGACCCAGTACTTC. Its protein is CASSEAGIKETQYF.

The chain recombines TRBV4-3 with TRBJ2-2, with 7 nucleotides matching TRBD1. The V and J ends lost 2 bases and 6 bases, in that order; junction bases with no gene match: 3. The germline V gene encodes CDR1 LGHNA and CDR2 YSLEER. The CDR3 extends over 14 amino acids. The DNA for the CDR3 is TGCGCCAGCAGCCAATTAGGGGGCCCCGGGGAGCTGTTTTTT. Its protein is CASSQLGGPGELFF.

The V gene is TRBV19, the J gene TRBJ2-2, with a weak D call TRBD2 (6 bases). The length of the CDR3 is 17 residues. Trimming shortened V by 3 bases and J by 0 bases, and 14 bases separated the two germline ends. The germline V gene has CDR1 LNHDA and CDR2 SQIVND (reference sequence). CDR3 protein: CASSILAGISNTGELFF. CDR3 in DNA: TGTGCCAGTAGTATTTTGGCGGGGATTTCGAACACCGGGGAGCTGTTTTTT.

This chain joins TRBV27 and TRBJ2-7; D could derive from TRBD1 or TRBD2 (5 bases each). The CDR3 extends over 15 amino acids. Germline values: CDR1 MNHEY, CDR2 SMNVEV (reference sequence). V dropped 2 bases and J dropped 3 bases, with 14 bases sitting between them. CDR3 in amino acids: CASSLAGTQIYEQYF. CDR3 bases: TGTGCCAGCAGTTTAGCCGGGACCCAGATCTACGAGCAGTACTTC.

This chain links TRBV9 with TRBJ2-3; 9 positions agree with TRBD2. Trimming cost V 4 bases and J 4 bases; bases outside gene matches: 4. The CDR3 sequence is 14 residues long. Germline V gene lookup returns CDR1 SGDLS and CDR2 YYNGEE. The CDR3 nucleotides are TGTGCCAGCAGCCTACGGACTAGCGCAGATACGCAGTATTTT. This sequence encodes CASSLRTSADTQYF.

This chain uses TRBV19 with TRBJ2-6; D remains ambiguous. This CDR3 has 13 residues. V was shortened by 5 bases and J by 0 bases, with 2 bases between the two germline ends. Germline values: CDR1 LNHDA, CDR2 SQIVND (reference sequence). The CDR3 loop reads CASSASGANVLTF. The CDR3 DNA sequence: TGTGCCAGTAGTGCCTCTGGGGCCAACGTCCTGACTTTC.

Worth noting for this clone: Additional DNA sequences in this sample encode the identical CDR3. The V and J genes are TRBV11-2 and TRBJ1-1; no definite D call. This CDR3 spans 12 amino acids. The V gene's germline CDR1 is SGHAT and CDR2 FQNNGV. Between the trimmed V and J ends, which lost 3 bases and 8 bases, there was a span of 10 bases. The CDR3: CASSLGRIEAFF. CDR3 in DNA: TGTGCCAGCAGCTTGGGCCGGATAGAAGCTTTCTTT. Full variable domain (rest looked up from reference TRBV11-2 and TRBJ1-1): EAGVAQSPRYKIIEKRQSVAFWCNPISGHATLYWYQQILGQGPKLLIQFQNNGVVDDSQLPKDRFSAERLKGVDSTLKIQPAKLEDSAVYLCASSLGRIEAFFGQGTRLTVV.

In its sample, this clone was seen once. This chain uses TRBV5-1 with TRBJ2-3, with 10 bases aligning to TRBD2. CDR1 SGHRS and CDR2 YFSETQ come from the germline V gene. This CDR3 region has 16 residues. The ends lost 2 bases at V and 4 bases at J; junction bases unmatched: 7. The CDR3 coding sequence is TGCGCCAGCAGCTTACTCCTAGCGGGAGCGGCAGATACGCAGTATTTT. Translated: CASSLLLAGAADTQYF.

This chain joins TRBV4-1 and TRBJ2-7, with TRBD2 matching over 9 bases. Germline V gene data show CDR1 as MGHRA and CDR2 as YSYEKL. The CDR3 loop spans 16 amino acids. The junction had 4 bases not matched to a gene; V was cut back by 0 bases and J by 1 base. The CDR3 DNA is TGCGCCAGCAGCCAAGAGAGACTAGCGGATTCCTACGAGCAGTACTTC. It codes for CASSQERLADSYEQYF.

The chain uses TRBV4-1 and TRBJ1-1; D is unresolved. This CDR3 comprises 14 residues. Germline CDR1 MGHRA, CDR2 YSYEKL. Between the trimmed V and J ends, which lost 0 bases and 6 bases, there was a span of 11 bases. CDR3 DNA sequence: TGCGCCAGCAGCCAAGAATATGTTTCGGCTGAAGCTTTCTTT. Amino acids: CASSQEYVSAEAFF.